Following are 13 T cell receptor beta chains from one sample sequenced in a study of T-cell reconstitution after alpha-beta-depleted transplantation in children. Preparation of the TCRbeta library involved a method that used unique molecular identifiers. TCRdb ran MiXCR on the PCR reads and lists one entry per CDR3 protein. The sample consists of about 500,000 distinct CDR3 sequences, about 30% of them appearing once. Sequencing was performed on PBMCs from the stem cell graft donor, taken from the stem cell graft. The receptor source for this set is a human donor who donated a stem cell graft to a child with aplastic anemia.

This clonotype was observed once. Given the absence of the conserved phenylalanine or tryptophan at the CDR3 end, a read error is likely. This chain links TRBV4-3 with TRBJ2-1; D unclear. The CDR3 has 14 amino acids. Trimming shortened V by 2 bases and J by 3 bases, and 8 bases separated the two germline ends. CDR1 and CDR2 (germline): LGHNA, YSLEER. CDR3 DNA: TGCGCCAGCAGCCAACAAAACAGCTACAATGAGCAGTTCTTG. This translates into CASSQQNSYNEQFL.

The sample holds a few counts of this clonotype. The chain joins TRBV9 to TRBJ1-4; 7 nucleotides line up with TRBD1. The V and J ends lost 3 bases and 8 bases, in that order; junction bases with no gene match: 7. Per the germline V gene, CDR1 is SGDLS and CDR2 is YYNGEE. This CDR3 comprises 14 residues. CDR3 sequence (DNA): TGTGCCAGCAGCGAACAGGGGAGGTGGGAAAAACTGTTTTTT. This gives the protein CASSEQGRWEKLFF.

This chain joins TRBV5-1 and TRBJ2-5; 7 positions agree with TRBD1. Unmatched junction bases numbered 5, after V lost 0 bases and J lost 0 bases. This CDR3 is 16 amino acids long. Germline V gene sequence: CDR1 SGHRS, CDR2 YFSETQ. CDR3 amino acids: CASSLALGQDQETQYF. The CDR3 DNA follows: TGCGCCAGCAGCTTGGCACTTGGACAGGACCAAGAGACCCAGTACTTC.

The CDR3 region is CSADRGETQYF. As DNA, the CDR3 is TGCAGTGCTGACAGGGGAGAGACCCAGTACTTC. V usage is TRBV20-1 and J usage is TRBJ2-5; 8 bases line up with TRBD1. This CDR3 spans 11 amino acids. V trimming: 5 bases; J trimming: 4 bases; junction bases outside the gene matches: 0. Germline V gives CDR1 DFQATT, CDR2 SNEGSKA (reference sequence).

CDR3 DNA: TGCAGCGTCGAACTAGACAGGGGGCCTGAGCAGTTCTTC. It encodes CSVELDRGPEQFF. The genes are TRBV29-1 and TRBJ2-1; TRBD1 aligns across 10 bases. The V gene end was trimmed by 6 bases and the J gene end by 9 bases; junction bases not matched to a gene: 8. CDR3 length: 13 residues. Germline V gives CDR1 SQVTM, CDR2 ANQGSEA.

The chain employs TRBV20-1 and TRBJ2-3; 8 positions agree with TRBD2. V trimming: 6 bases; J trimming: 4 bases; junction bases outside the gene matches: 12. This CDR3 region has 15 residues. CDR1 and CDR2 from the germline V gene are DFQATT and SNEGSKA (reference sequence). The CDR3 DNA reads as TGCAGTGCCGAGCCCGGGAGCGGGAGCTCAGATACGCAGTATTTT. Its protein product is CSAEPGSGSSDTQYF.

The V call is TRBV25-1, the J call TRBJ2-1, with D perhaps TRBD1 (6 bases). V shed 4 bases and J shed 5 bases, with 18 bases lying between them. Germline values: CDR1 MGHDK, CDR2 SYGVNS. The CDR3 is 16 amino acids. The CDR3, as DNA: TGTGCCAGCAGTGTGGTCAGGGGAAGCCCTAACAATGAGCAGTTCTTC. Encoded protein: CASSVVRGSPNNEQFF.

As DNA, the CDR3 is TGTGCCAGCAGAAAAGGACAGGGGGCTTACTATGGCTACACCTTC. Protein product: CASRKGQGAYYGYTF. This chain links TRBV6-6 with TRBJ1-2; 11 nucleotides align to TRBD1. The junction had 6 bases not matched to a gene; V was cut back by 6 bases and J by 3 bases. CDR1 and CDR2 from the germline V gene are MNHNY and SVGAGI (reference sequence). The CDR3 sequence is 15 residues long.

This clonotype occurred a few times. J is TRBJ2-7 and V is TRBV6-1; TRBD2 matches at 7 bases. CDR3 size: 15 residues. Looked up from germline, CDR1 is MNHNS and CDR2 is SASEGT. V lost 6 bases, J lost 2 bases, and 10 bases stayed unmatched. CDR3 region: CASRPRDYRPYEQYV. CDR3 bases: TGTGCCAGCAGACCCCGGGACTACAGACCCTACGAGCAGTACGTC.

V gene TRBV5-4 combines with J gene TRBJ2-1; 7 positions match TRBD1. The J segment lost 5 bases and the V segment lost 1 base, leaving 9 bases of the junction unmatched. Germline V gene sequence: CDR1 SGHNT, CDR2 YYREEE (reference sequence). The CDR3 is 16 residues long. This CDR3 reads CASSLLNRGGNNEQFF. The CDR3 DNA is TGTGCCAGCAGCTTGCTGAACAGGGGTGGGAACAATGAGCAGTTCTTC.

This clonotype occurred a few times. The V gene is TRBV7-9, the J gene TRBJ2-3; 8 nucleotides match TRBD2. CDR3 length equals 15 residues. Trimming removed 4 bases from V and 5 bases from J; junction bases left unmatched: 8. CDR1 SEHNR and CDR2 FQNEAQ come from the germline V gene (reference sequence). The CDR3 DNA sequence: TGTGCCAGCAGCTCGAAAGCGGGAGAGGTAGATACGCAGTATTTT. Residues: CASSSKAGEVDTQYF.

The rearrangement joins TRBV4-3 to TRBJ2-1; 13 bases map to TRBD2. The germline V gene encodes CDR1 LGHNA and CDR2 YSLEER. The CDR3 is made up of 14 amino acids. V lost 2 bases and J lost 15; bases outside the gene matches: 7. CDR3 DNA sequence: TGCGCCAGCAGCCAATACCGGACTAGCGGGAGTGCGTTCTTC. Translating it yields CASSQYRTSGSAFF.

The chain joins TRBV12-3 or TRBV12-4 to TRBJ1-5; D is perhaps TRBD1 (5 bases). CDR3 length: 16 residues. Trimming left V 5 bases short and J 4 bases short, with 18 bases between. The CDR3 is CASSASGGVGNQPQHF. In DNA, the CDR3 is TGTGCCAGCAGTGCCTCGGGGGGGGTAGGTAATCAGCCCCAGCATTTT.